The text below deals with one T cell receptor beta chain. This CDR3 comprises 14 residues. From germline, CDR1 is SQVTM and CDR2 ANQGSEA. V dropped 6 bases and J dropped 5 bases, with 17 bases sitting between them. The protocol was immunoSEQ multiplex PCR, while the TCRdb copy is restricted to in-frame clones and leaves out a portion. The sample records more than 85,000 clones, roughly 84% being singletons. This sample is drawn from a study of T cell responses to AZD1222 COVID-19 vaccine. This material consisted of peripheral blood, taken on day 0 of AZD1222 vaccination. The chain carries TRBV29-1 and TRBJ1-5, with no clear D. The clonotype comes from an adult in good health. The CDR3 region has the DNA TGCAGCGTAACCGAGACCGGGTTCGATCAGCCCCAGCATTTT. Translation gives CSVTETGFDQPQHF.